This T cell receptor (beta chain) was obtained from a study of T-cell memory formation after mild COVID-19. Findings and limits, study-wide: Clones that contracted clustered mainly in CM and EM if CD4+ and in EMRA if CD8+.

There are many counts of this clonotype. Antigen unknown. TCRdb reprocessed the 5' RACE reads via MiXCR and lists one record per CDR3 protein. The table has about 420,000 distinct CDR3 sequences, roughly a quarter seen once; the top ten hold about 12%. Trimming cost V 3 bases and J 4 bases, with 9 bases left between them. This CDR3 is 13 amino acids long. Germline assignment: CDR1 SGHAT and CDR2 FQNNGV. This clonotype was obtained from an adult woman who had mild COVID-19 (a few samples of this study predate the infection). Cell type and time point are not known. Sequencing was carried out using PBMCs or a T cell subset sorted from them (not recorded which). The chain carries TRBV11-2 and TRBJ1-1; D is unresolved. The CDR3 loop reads CASSFSRGTEAFF. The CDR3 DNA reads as TGTGCCAGCAGCTTTTCACGTGGCACTGAAGCTTTCTTT.